A selection of T cell receptor beta chains follows, all from one sample in a study of shared clonotypes between healthy human individuals. Using immunoSEQ multiplex PCR, the repertoire was profiled, and TCRdb retains in-frame clones only, with some absent. The sample holds millions of clones; about 92% are singletons and the top ten take under 2%. Sequenced input: naive CD8+ T cells from PBMCs. The receptors were gathered from a man aged 18 to 29 in good health. Some clones in this sample may be carry-over from other donors' samples. The CDR3 runs from the conserved cysteine through the conserved F or W. A D gene is named only where the DNA matches it firmly. Some rows have no size entry. The others give once, few or many, or a class for an expanded clone.

clone size: NA; D gene: NA; V gene: TRBV27; J gene: TRBJ2-7; CDR3 DNA: TGTGCCAGCAGTTTTACACCCTCGAGCGAGCAGTACTTC; CDR3 protein: CASSFTPSSEQYF
clone size: NA; D gene: NA; V gene: TRBV5-8; J gene: TRBJ2-7; CDR3 DNA: TGTGCCAGCAGCTTCGGGCAGCCCTACGAGCAGTACTTC; CDR3 protein: CASSFGQPYEQYF
clone size: NA; D gene: TRBD1; V gene: TRBV27; J gene: TRBJ2-3; CDR3 DNA: TGTGCCAGTCTAGACAGGGAACCTAGCACAGATACGCAGTATTTT; CDR3 protein: CASLDREPSTDTQYF
clone size: NA; D gene: TRBD1; V gene: TRBV6-6; J gene: TRBJ2-2; CDR3 DNA: TGTGCCACCTGGGGACAGGGAACCGGGGAGCTGTTTTTT; CDR3 protein: CATWGQGTGELFF
clone size: NA; D gene: NA; V gene: TRBV13; J gene: TRBJ2-7; CDR3 DNA: TGTGCCAGCAGTGGGGTGCGGGGCTCCTACGAGCAGTACTTC; CDR3 protein: CASSGVRGSYEQYF
clone size: NA; D gene: TRBD1; V gene: TRBV18; J gene: TRBJ2-7; CDR3 DNA: TGTGCCAGCTCGCCTGATACAGGGGCGCCCTACGAGCAGTACTTC; CDR3 protein: CASSPDTGAPYEQYF
clone size: NA; D gene: TRBD1; V gene: TRBV6-1; J gene: TRBJ1-1; CDR3 DNA: TGTGCCAGCAGTGATCCGACAGGGGGGATAGCTGAAGCTTTCTTT; CDR3 protein: CASSDPTGGIAEAFF
clone size: NA; D gene: NA; V gene: TRBV29-1; J gene: TRBJ2-7; CDR3 DNA: TGCAGCGTCATCCGGGGAGACTACGAGCAGTACTTC; CDR3 protein: CSVIRGDYEQYF
clone size: NA; D gene: TRBD2; V gene: TRBV7-9; J gene: TRBJ2-7; CDR3 DNA: TGTGCCAGCAGCTTACTAGCGGGAGTTGGGGAGCAGTACTTC; CDR3 protein: CASSLLAGVGEQYF
clone size: NA; D gene: NA; V gene: TRBV7-8; J gene: TRBJ1-1; CDR3 DNA: TGTGCCAGCGGGTTCCCCACATTCAACACTGAAGCTTTCTTT; CDR3 protein: CASGFPTFNTEAFF
clone size: NA; D gene: NA; V gene: TRBV29-1; J gene: TRBJ2-7; CDR3 DNA: TGCAGCGTTGAAATCGAAAACTCCTACGAGCAGTACTTC; CDR3 protein: CSVEIENSYEQYF
clone size: once; D gene: NA; V gene: TRBV27; J gene: TRBJ2-5; CDR3 DNA: TGTGCCAGCAGTTCCCGAGGAAATATAAACAGGGAGCTGGGGAGAGAGACCCAGTACTTC; CDR3 protein: CASSSRGNINRELGRETQYF
clone size: NA; D gene: NA; V gene: TRBV9; J gene: TRBJ1-4; CDR3 DNA: TGTGCCAGCAGCCTAGGGACTCGGGGCAATGAAAAACTGTTTTTT; CDR3 protein: CASSLGTRGNEKLFF
clone size: NA; D gene: NA; V gene: TRBV6-1; J gene: TRBJ1-1; CDR3 DNA: TGTGCCAGCAGTGTTTTAGGGATGAACACTGAAGCTTTCTTT; CDR3 protein: CASSVLGMNTEAFF
clone size: NA; D gene: NA; V gene: TRBV15; J gene: TRBJ2-7; CDR3 DNA: TGTGCCACCAGCAGAGGAGAGGGACCTTCCTACGAGCAGTACTTC; CDR3 protein: CATSRGEGPSYEQYF
clone size: NA; D gene: NA; V gene: TRBV14; J gene: TRBJ1-1; CDR3 DNA: TGTGCCAGCAGCCAAGGGTTGGGCGCTGAAGCTTTCTTT; CDR3 protein: CASSQGLGAEAFF
clone size: once; D gene: NA; V gene: TRBV27; J gene: TRBJ2-7; CDR3 DNA: TGTGCCAGCAGACCGGGACACTATTTCAATCGTATAGGGACTACCTACGAGCAGTACTTC; CDR3 protein: CASRPGHYFNRIGTTYEQYF
clone size: NA; D gene: NA; V gene: TRBV4-3; J gene: TRBJ2-2; CDR3 DNA: TGCGCCAGCAGCCAAGATCGTTGGATAGGGGCCGGGGAGCTGTTTTTT; CDR3 protein: CASSQDRWIGAGELFF
clone size: NA; D gene: NA; V gene: TRBV12-5; J gene: TRBJ1-1; CDR3 DNA: TGTGCTAGTGGTTTGGTACAGACGAACACTGAAGCTTTCTTT; CDR3 protein: CASGLVQTNTEAFF
clone size: NA; D gene: NA; V gene: TRBV27; J gene: TRBJ2-5; CDR3 DNA: TGTGCCAGCAGTTTCAACAATCAAGAGACCCAGTACTTC; CDR3 protein: CASSFNNQETQYF
clone size: NA; D gene: NA; V gene: TRBV7-9; J gene: TRBJ2-2; CDR3 DNA: TGTGCCAGCAGCTTAGGGTCGCCAAAGTCCGGGGAGCTGTTTTTT; CDR3 protein: CASSLGSPKSGELFF
clone size: NA; D gene: NA; V gene: TRBV6-1; J gene: TRBJ1-3; CDR3 DNA: TGTGCCATTCCGGGATCTTACGGAAACACCATATATTTT; CDR3 protein: CAIPGSYGNTIYF
clone size: NA; D gene: NA; V gene: TRBV4-1; J gene: TRBJ1-4; CDR3 DNA: TGCGCCAGCAGCCAAGTGGCACAGGCTGAAAAACTGTTTTTT; CDR3 protein: CASSQVAQAEKLFF
clone size: NA; D gene: NA; V gene: TRBV12-5; J gene: TRBJ2-7; CDR3 DNA: TGTGCTAGTGGCCTCAGTTCCTACGAGCAGTACTTC; CDR3 protein: CASGLSSYEQYF
clone size: NA; D gene: NA; V gene: TRBV2; J gene: TRBJ1-2; CDR3 DNA: TGTGCCAGCATGGTAGGGGCCGGGGGGTTTGGCTACACCTTC; CDR3 protein: CASMVGAGGFGYTF
clone size: NA; D gene: NA; V gene: TRBV28; J gene: TRBJ2-1; CDR3 DNA: TGTGCCAGCAGCCAGTACCAGAACTACAATGAGCAGTTCTTC; CDR3 protein: CASSQYQNYNEQFF
clone size: NA; D gene: NA; V gene: TRBV2; J gene: TRBJ2-5; CDR3 DNA: TGTGCCAGCAAAAGGCAGGGCCTACAAGAGACCCAGTACTTC; CDR3 protein: CASKRQGLQETQYF
clone size: NA; D gene: TRBD2; V gene: TRBV4-3; J gene: TRBJ2-3; CDR3 DNA: TGCGCCAGCAGCCCCGGACTAGATTTCAACACAGATACGCAGTATTTT; CDR3 protein: CASSPGLDFNTDTQYF
clone size: NA; D gene: NA; V gene: TRBV6-6; J gene: TRBJ1-5; CDR3 DNA: TGTGCCAGCAGTTACTCCCTGGTCGCCTCTCAGCCCCAGCATTTT; CDR3 protein: CASSYSLVASQPQHF
clone size: once; D gene: NA; V gene: TRBV9; J gene: TRBJ2-1; CDR3 DNA: TGTGCCAGCAGCGGCTCGGAGCAGTTCTTC; CDR3 protein: CASSGSEQFF
clone size: NA; D gene: NA; V gene: TRBV28; J gene: TRBJ2-5; CDR3 DNA: TGTGCCAGCAGTTTCCCCCCGTTTGCCAGCGAGGAGACCCAGTACTTC; CDR3 protein: CASSFPPFASEETQYF
clone size: NA; D gene: TRBD2; V gene: TRBV15; J gene: TRBJ2-7; CDR3 DNA: TGTGCCACCAGCAGCCGAACTAGCGGCTACGAGCAGTACTTC; CDR3 protein: CATSSRTSGYEQYF
clone size: NA; D gene: NA; V gene: TRBV27; J gene: TRBJ2-1; CDR3 DNA: TGTGCCAGCAGCACTAAACCAGGCTACAATGAGCAGTTCTTC; CDR3 protein: CASSTKPGYNEQFF
clone size: NA; D gene: NA; V gene: TRBV27; J gene: TRBJ2-1; CDR3 DNA: TGTGCCAGCAGCTACTCGTACGCCACGTCGGCTTCGGTCAATGAGCAGTTCTTC; CDR3 protein: CASSYSYATSASVNEQFF
clone size: NA; D gene: NA; V gene: TRBV27; J gene: TRBJ2-1; CDR3 DNA: TGTGCCAGCAGTTTAGCGGGTGAGCAGTTCTTC; CDR3 protein: CASSLAGEQFF
clone size: once; D gene: NA; V gene: TRBV6-1; J gene: TRBJ1-5; CDR3 DNA: TGTGCCAGCAGTGACGGGTATAGCAATCAGCCCCAGCATTTT; CDR3 protein: CASSDGYSNQPQHF
clone size: NA; D gene: NA; V gene: TRBV6-6; J gene: TRBJ2-2; CDR3 DNA: TGTGCCAGCAGTCCGTACGGGGCGAACACCGGGGAGCTGTTTTTT; CDR3 protein: CASSPYGANTGELFF
clone size: once; D gene: NA; V gene: TRBV28; J gene: TRBJ2-1; CDR3 DNA: TGTGCCAGCAGTACAATACTTATCGGGGGACCTTACAATGAGCAGTTCTTC; CDR3 protein: CASSTILIGGPYNEQFF
clone size: NA; D gene: TRBD2; V gene: TRBV10-2; J gene: TRBJ2-2; CDR3 DNA: TGCGCCAGCATACTAGCGGGAGGACTGAACACCGGGGAGCTGTTTTTT; CDR3 protein: CASILAGGLNTGELFF
clone size: NA; D gene: NA; V gene: TRBV27; J gene: TRBJ2-1; CDR3 DNA: TGTGCCAGTGCCCTGCGGGCTGCTTACAATGAGCAGTTCTTC; CDR3 protein: CASALRAAYNEQFF
clone size: NA; D gene: NA; V gene: TRBV10-3; J gene: TRBJ1-5; CDR3 DNA: TGTGCCATACCACCGGGGCTAGAGACAGGAGAGTATTATAGCAATCAGCCCCAGCATTTT; CDR3 protein: CAIPPGLETGEYYSNQPQHF
clone size: NA; D gene: NA; V gene: TRBV27; J gene: TRBJ2-7; CDR3 DNA: TGTGCCAGCAGTTCCACCAGTTGGAGCGAGCAGTACTTC; CDR3 protein: CASSSTSWSEQYF
clone size: NA; D gene: NA; V gene: TRBV27; J gene: TRBJ2-7; CDR3 DNA: TGTGCCAGCAGGACCGTGGGACTCTCCTACGAGCAGTACTTC; CDR3 protein: CASRTVGLSYEQYF
clone size: NA; D gene: NA; V gene: TRBV2; J gene: TRBJ2-2; CDR3 DNA: TGTGCCAGCAGTGTCAAGACAGAGGGATCCGGGGAGCTGTTTTTT; CDR3 protein: CASSVKTEGSGELFF
clone size: NA; D gene: NA; V gene: TRBV5-6; J gene: TRBJ1-2; CDR3 DNA: TGTGCCAGCAGCTTGGATACCGGCCCCTATGGCTACACCTTC; CDR3 protein: CASSLDTGPYGYTF